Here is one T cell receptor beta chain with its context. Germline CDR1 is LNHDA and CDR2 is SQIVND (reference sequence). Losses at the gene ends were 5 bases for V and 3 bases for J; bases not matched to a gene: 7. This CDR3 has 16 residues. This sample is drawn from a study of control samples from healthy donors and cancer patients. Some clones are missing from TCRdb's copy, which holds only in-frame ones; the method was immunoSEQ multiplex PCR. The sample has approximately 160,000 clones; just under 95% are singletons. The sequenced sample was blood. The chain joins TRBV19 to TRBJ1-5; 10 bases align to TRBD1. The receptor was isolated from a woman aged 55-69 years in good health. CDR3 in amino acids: CASSPRTGGPNQPQHF. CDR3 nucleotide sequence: TGTGCCAGTAGTCCCAGGACAGGGGGGCCCAATCAGCCCCAGCATTTT.